What follows are 23 T cell receptor beta chains derived from one specimen sequenced in a study of early stage breast cancer tumors. Only in-frame clones appear in the TCRdb table, and some are missing; sequencing was by immunoSEQ multiplex PCR. The sample yields some 30,000 clones, over 70% seen once. Source material: breast tumor tissue. The receptors stem from a person between 30 and 45 years old with breast cancer.

The J gene is TRBJ1-1, the V gene TRBV10-1; perhaps TRBD1 as D (5 bases). Germline CDR1 reads WNHNN; CDR2 reads SYGVQD (reference sequence). There are 15 residues in the CDR3. V gave up 7 bases and J gave up 5 bases, with 20 bases separating them. The chain's CDR3 is CASTAGRDRGTEAFF. Here the CDR3 DNA reads TGCGCCAGCACGGCGGGACGGGACCGGGGGACTGAAGCTTTCTTT.

The chain joins TRBV29-1 to TRBJ2-4; the D gene could be TRBD1 or TRBD2 (5 bases each). With 7 bases removed from V and 0 bases from J, the gap between germline ends came to 22 bases. Looked up from germline, CDR1 is SQVTM and CDR2 is ANQGSEA. The CDR3 runs 17 residues. CDR3 loop: CSANPGPILLAKNIQYF. Written as DNA, the CDR3 is TGCAGCGCGAACCCGGGACCGATCCTCCTAGCCAAAAACATTCAGTACTTC.

The chain joins TRBV28 to TRBJ1-1; TRBD1 aligns across 8 bases. The trim removed 3 bases at V and 4 bases at J, leaving 7 bases unmatched. The length of the CDR3 is 15 residues. CDR1 is MDHEN and CDR2 is SYDVKM in the germline V gene. The CDR3 sequence: CASSLRTGPSTEAFF. Written as DNA, the CDR3 is TGTGCCAGCAGTTTGCGGACAGGGCCCTCCACTGAAGCTTTCTTT. The full variable domain, with the rest looked up from reference TRBV28 and TRBJ1-1, is DVKVTQSSRYLVKRTGEKVFLECVQDMDHENMFWYRQDPGLGLRLIYFSYDVKMKEKGDIPEGYSVSREKKERFSLILESASTNQTSMYLCASSLRTGPSTEAFFGQGTRLTVV.

This clone was observed once. The CDR3 nucleotides read TGTGCCAGCAGGCAAAATAGCAATCAGCCCCAGCATTTT. The encoded protein is CASRQNSNQPQHF. This chain connects TRBV6-1 to TRBJ1-5; D is uncertain. This CDR3 is built from 13 residues. V lost 6 bases and J lost 0, with 6 bases in between. CDR1 and CDR2 (germline): MNHNS, SASEGT.

This rearrangement joins TRBV5-6 to TRBJ1-2; 8 bases agree with TRBD1. The CDR3 is made up of 14 amino acids. J was trimmed by 8 bases and V by 5 bases; bases with no gene match: 11. Germline CDR1 and CDR2: SGHDT and YYEEEE. The CDR3 here is CASSYDQGARGYTF. In DNA form, the CDR3 reads TGTGCCAGCAGTTACGATCAGGGGGCACGAGGCTACACCTTC.

The V and J genes are TRBV6-6 and TRBJ2-3; the match to TRBD2 covers 9 bases. The CDR3 covers 14 residues. V dropped 4 bases and J dropped 5; count of bases not matched to a gene: 4. The germline V gene encodes CDR1 MNHNY and CDR2 SVGAGI (reference sequence). The CDR3 loop reads CASSLGLAGDTQYF. Here the CDR3 DNA reads TGTGCCAGCAGTTTGGGACTAGCAGGAGATACGCAGTATTTT.

The chain carries TRBV9 and TRBJ2-3, with unresolved D. Germline values: CDR1 SGDLS, CDR2 YYNGEE. The CDR3 covers 16 residues. Trimming left V 6 bases short and J 2 bases short, with 19 bases between. The CDR3 sequence: CASTGDWAENTDTQYF. The CDR3 nucleotides are TGTGCCAGCACCGGAGACTGGGCAGAGAACACAGATACGCAGTATTTT.

The V and J genes are TRBV11-2 and TRBJ1-2; D perhaps matches TRBD1 (6 bases). Trimming cost V 0 bases and J 8 bases, with 13 bases left between them. Germline CDR1 SGHAT, CDR2 FQNNGV. This CDR3 is built from 14 residues. The chain's CDR3 is CASSLETGRGGYTF. The CDR3, as DNA: TGTGCCAGCAGCTTAGAGACAGGCCGAGGGGGCTACACCTTC.

The chain links TRBV11-2 to TRBJ2-1; 9 bases agree with TRBD2. With V trimmed by 1 base and J by 16 bases, 5 bases remained unmatched. The CDR3 has 12 residues. Germline values: CDR1 SGHAT, CDR2 FQNNGV. The CDR3 sequence is CASSLGGTSLFF. In DNA form, the CDR3 reads TGTGCCAGCAGCTTAGGGGGGACTAGCTTATTCTTC.

The table lists this clone with a few counts. This chain joins TRBV30 and TRBJ2-7, with D perhaps being TRBD1 or TRBD2 (5 bases each). The germline CDR1 and CDR2 sequences are GTSNPN and SVGIG (reference sequence). The V end was cut by 2 bases, the J end by 3 bases, with 17 bases between. The CDR3 loop spans 15 amino acids. DNA for the CDR3: TGTGCCTGGAGTACCACCGGGACCTTATACTACGAGCAGTACTTC. Translation: CAWSTTGTLYYEQYF.

The DNA of the CDR3 is TGTGCCTGGACAGGGGACACTGAAGCTTTCTTT. Protein sequence: CAWTGDTEAFF. V usage is TRBV30 and J usage is TRBJ1-1, with a weak D call TRBD1 (6 bases). Germline CDR1 and CDR2: GTSNPN and SVGIG (reference sequence). The CDR3 spans 11 residues. Trimming took off 4 bases at V and 3 bases at J, with 6 bases between the two ends.

This clone was found a few times. The V call is TRBV2, the J call TRBJ2-7; maybe TRBD2 (5 bases). V dropped 8 bases and J dropped 0 bases, with 14 bases sitting between them. The CDR3 has 14 residues. Germline assignment: CDR1 SNHLY and CDR2 FYNNEI. CDR3 residues: CASGIAGSSYEQYF. The CDR3 DNA reads as TGTGCCAGCGGGATCGCGGGCTCCTCCTACGAGCAGTACTTC.

The J gene is TRBJ1-2, the V gene TRBV11-2, with unresolved D. CDR1 and CDR2 (germline): SGHAT, FQNNGV. Trimming removed 1 base from V and 11 bases from J, with 8 bases in between. The CDR3 is 11 amino acids. In DNA, the CDR3 is TGTGCCAGCAGCTTAGTCGGAGGGTACACCTTC. It yields the protein CASSLVGGYTF.

The rearrangement links TRBV11-3 to TRBJ2-1; D not resolved. V was clipped by 2 bases and J by 4 bases, with 6 bases between them. CDR3 length equals 13 residues. CDR1 is SGHNT and CDR2 is YENEEA in the germline V gene. The CDR3 region is CASSLNGYNEQFF. As DNA, the CDR3 is TGTGCCAGCAGCTTAAATGGATACAATGAGCAGTTCTTC.

The chain combines TRBV7-9 with TRBJ1-4, with 7 bases matching TRBD1. In germline, CDR1 is SEHNR, CDR2 FQNEAQ (reference sequence). The CDR3 totals 17 residues. After removal of 4 bases from V and 0 bases from J, the junction contained 8 bases not matched to a gene. In nucleotides, the CDR3 is TGTGCCAGCAGCTCCCCGGGACAGTCTGCAACTAATGAAAAACTGTTTTTT. Residues: CASSSPGQSATNEKLFF.

This rearrangement joins TRBV20-1 to TRBJ2-7; no reliable D call. In germline, CDR1 is DFQATT, CDR2 SNEGSKA (reference sequence). V dropped 7 bases and J dropped 3 bases, with 10 bases sitting between them. The CDR3 covers 11 residues. This CDR3 reads CSGGLHYEQYF. CDR3 in DNA: TGCAGTGGAGGCCTTCACTACGAGCAGTACTTC.

The CDR3 loop is CASSQPRGLARSTDTQYF. CDR3 DNA: TGTGCCAGCAGCCAACCGCGCGGGCTAGCGCGGTCCACAGATACGCAGTATTTT. The rearrangement uses TRBV14 and TRBJ2-3, with D possibly being TRBD2 (6 bases). Trimming removed 2 bases at V and 2 bases at J, with 20 bases between. The germline CDR1 and CDR2 sequences are SGHDN and FVKESK. The CDR3 covers 18 residues.

The gene calls are TRBV4-1 and TRBJ1-2; no definite D call. The V and J ends lost 4 bases and 2 bases respectively, with 11 bases between them. CDR1 is MGHRA and CDR2 is YSYEKL in the germline V gene. The CDR3 spans 14 residues. CDR3 region: CASSRAGWNYGYTF. The CDR3 nucleotides are TGCGCCAGCAGCCGAGCGGGTTGGAACTATGGCTACACCTTC.

This chain links TRBV6-6 with TRBJ2-3; D possibly corresponds to TRBD2 (5 bases). Per the germline V gene, CDR1 is MNHNY and CDR2 is SVGAGI (reference sequence). This CDR3 contains 13 residues. The V and J ends lost 6 bases and 4 bases respectively, with 11 bases between them. The chain's CDR3 is CASSKAGADTQYF. The CDR3 DNA reads TGTGCCAGCAGCAAGGCGGGCGCAGATACGCAGTATTTT.

V and J are TRBV4-1 and TRBJ1-6, with D perhaps TRBD1 (5 bases). This CDR3 is built from 15 residues. V gave up 4 bases and J gave up 7 bases, with 14 bases separating them. Germline loops: CDR1 MGHRA, CDR2 YSYEKL. For the CDR3, the DNA is TGCGCCAGCAGCCCATCGGGACGCACGAATTCACCCCTCCACTTT. It specifies CASSPSGRTNSPLHF.

The rearrangement links TRBV30 to TRBJ2-3; D may match TRBD1 or TRBD2 (5 bases each). The germline V gene has CDR1 GTSNPN and CDR2 SVGIG (reference sequence). The CDR3 is made up of 13 amino acids. V lost 4 bases and J lost 1, with 9 bases in between. The CDR3, as DNA: TGTGCCTGGAACCGGGACCGCACAGATACGCAGTATTTT. Its protein is CAWNRDRTDTQYF.

The chain joins TRBV30 to TRBJ1-4; possible D gene TRBD1, 6 bases. CDR3 length: 13 residues. V lost 5 bases and J 4 bases, leaving 11 bases between the germline ends. In germline, CDR1 is GTSNPN, CDR2 SVGIG (reference sequence). The CDR3 here is CAWGGQFNEKLFF. Written as DNA, the CDR3 is TGTGCCTGGGGAGGACAGTTTAATGAAAAACTGTTTTTT.

This sequence joins TRBV5-1 and TRBJ2-1; TRBD2 matches 9 bases. Looked up from germline, CDR1 is SGHRS and CDR2 is YFSETQ. The ends lost 5 bases at V and 4 bases at J; junction bases unmatched: 10. The CDR3 is 16 amino acids. Written as DNA, the CDR3 is TGCGCCAGCAGTCCTGGGGGGACTAGCAGATACAATGAGCAGTTCTTC. This translates into CASSPGGTSRYNEQFF.